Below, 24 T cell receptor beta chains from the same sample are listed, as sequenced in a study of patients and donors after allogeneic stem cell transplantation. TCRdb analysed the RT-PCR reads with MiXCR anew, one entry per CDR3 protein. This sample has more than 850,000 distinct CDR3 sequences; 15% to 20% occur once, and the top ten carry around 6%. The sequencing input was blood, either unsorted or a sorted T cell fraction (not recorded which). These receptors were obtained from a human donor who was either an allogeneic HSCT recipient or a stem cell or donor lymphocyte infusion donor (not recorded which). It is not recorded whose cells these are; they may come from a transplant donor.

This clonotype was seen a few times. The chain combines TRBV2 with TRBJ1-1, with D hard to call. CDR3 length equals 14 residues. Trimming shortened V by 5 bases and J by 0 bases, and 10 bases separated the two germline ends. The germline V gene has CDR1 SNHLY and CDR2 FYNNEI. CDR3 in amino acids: CASSRITLNTEAFF. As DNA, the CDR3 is TGTGCCAGCAGTCGAATAACCCTGAACACTGAAGCTTTCTTT.

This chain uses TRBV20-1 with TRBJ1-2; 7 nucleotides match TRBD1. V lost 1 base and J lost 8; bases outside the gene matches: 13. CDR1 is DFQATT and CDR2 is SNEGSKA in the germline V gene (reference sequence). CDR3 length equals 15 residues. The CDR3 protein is CSARVTSTGRSGYTF. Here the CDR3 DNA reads TGCAGTGCTAGAGTTACCTCGACAGGGAGATCGGGCTACACCTTC.

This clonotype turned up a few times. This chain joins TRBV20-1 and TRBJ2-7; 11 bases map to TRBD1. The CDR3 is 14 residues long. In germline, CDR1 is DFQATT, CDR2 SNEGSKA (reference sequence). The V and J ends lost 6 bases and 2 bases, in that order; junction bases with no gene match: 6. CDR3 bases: TGCAGTGCAGAAGGGGACAGGGGGACCTACGAGCAGTACTTC. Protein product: CSAEGDRGTYEQYF.

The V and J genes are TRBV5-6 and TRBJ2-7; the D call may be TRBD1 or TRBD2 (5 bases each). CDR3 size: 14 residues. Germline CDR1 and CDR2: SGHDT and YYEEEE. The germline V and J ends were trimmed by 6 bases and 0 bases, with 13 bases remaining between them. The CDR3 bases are TGTGCCAGCAATGCTGGGGGTCCCTCCTACGAGCAGTACTTC. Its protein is CASNAGGPSYEQYF.

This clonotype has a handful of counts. In DNA, the CDR3 is TGCAGTGCCCCGCCCCGCGACAGGGGAAGAGGCTATGGCTACACCTTC. Translated, it gives CSAPPRDRGRGYGYTF. This rearrangement joins TRBV20-1 to TRBJ1-2; 8 positions agree with TRBD1. This CDR3 region has 16 residues. Trimming removed 6 bases from V and 4 bases from J; junction bases left unmatched: 16. Germline V gives CDR1 DFQATT, CDR2 SNEGSKA (reference sequence).

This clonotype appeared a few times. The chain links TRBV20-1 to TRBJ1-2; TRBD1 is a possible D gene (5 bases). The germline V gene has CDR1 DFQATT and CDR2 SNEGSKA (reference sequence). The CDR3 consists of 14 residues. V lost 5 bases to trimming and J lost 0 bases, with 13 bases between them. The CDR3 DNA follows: TGCAGTGCTCCCAGCGGGGGGACTAACTATGGCTACACCTTC. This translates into CSAPSGGTNYGYTF.

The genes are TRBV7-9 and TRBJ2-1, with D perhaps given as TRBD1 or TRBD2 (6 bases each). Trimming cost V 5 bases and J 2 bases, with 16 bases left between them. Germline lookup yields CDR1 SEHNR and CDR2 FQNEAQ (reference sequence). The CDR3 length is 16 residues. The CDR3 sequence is CASSLRGLVPYNEQFF. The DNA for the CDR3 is TGTGCCAGCAGCCTACGGGGGCTAGTGCCCTACAATGAGCAGTTCTTC.

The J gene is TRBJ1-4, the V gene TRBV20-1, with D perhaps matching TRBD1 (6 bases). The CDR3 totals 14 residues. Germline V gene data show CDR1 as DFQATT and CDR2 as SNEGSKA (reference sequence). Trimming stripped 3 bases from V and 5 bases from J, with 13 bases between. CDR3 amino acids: CSARPGHPNEKLFF. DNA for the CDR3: TGCAGTGCTAGGCCGGGACATCCAAATGAAAAACTGTTTTTT.

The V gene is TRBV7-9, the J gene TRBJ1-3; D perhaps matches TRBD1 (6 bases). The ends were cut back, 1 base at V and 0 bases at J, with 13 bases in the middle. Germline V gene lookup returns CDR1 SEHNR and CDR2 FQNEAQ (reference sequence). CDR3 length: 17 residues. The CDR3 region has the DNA TGTGCCAGCAGCTTAGGAGGGGGGCGATTCTCTGGAAACACCATATATTTT. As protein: CASSLGGGRFSGNTIYF.

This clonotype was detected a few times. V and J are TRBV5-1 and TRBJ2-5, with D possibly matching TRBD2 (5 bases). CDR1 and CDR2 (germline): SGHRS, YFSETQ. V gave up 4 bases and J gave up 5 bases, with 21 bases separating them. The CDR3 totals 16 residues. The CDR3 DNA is TGCGCCAGCAGCCAGCAAGCGACCGGGGTAGAGGAGACCCAGTACTTC. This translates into CASSQQATGVEETQYF.

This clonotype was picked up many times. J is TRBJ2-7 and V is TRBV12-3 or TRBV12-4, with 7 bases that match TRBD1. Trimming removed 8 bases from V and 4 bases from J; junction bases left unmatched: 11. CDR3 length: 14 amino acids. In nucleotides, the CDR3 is TGTGCCAGCGGTAGACAGGGTCGGGGTTACGAGCAGTACTTC. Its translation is CASGRQGRGYEQYF.

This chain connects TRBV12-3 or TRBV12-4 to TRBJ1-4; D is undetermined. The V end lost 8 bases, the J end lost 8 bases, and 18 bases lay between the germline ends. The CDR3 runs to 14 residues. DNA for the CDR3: TGTGCCAGCCGTATTCGCGATGGCGCGGAAAAACTGTTTTTT. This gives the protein CASRIRDGAEKLFF.

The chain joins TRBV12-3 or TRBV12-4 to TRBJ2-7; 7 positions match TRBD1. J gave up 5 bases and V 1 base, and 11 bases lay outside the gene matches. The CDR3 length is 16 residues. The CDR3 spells CASSLEGAGQAHEQYF. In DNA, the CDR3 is TGTGCCAGCAGTTTAGAGGGGGCAGGACAAGCCCACGAGCAGTACTTC.

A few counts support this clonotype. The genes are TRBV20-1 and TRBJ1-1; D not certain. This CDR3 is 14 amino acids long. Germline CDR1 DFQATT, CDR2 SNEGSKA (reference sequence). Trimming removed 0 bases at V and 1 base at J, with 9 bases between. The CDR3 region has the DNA TGCAGTGCTAGAGATTGGGAAAGGAACACTGAAGCTTTCTTT. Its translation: CSARDWERNTEAFF.

This CDR3 is CAWSRGTRWEQYF. CDR3 bases: TGTGCCTGGAGTAGAGGGACAAGATGGGAGCAGTACTTC. The rearrangement links TRBV30 to TRBJ2-7, with a possible D match to TRBD1 (6 bases). The germline CDR1 and CDR2 sequences are GTSNPN and SVGIG (reference sequence). The CDR3 is 13 amino acids. V gave up 2 bases and J gave up 7 bases, with 15 bases separating them.

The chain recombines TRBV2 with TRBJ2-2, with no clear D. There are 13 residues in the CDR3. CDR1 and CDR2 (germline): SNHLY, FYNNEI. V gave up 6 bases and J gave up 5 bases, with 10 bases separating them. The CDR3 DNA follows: TGTGCCAGCAGCGGTGTGTCGACCGGGGAGCTGTTTTTT. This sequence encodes CASSGVSTGELFF.

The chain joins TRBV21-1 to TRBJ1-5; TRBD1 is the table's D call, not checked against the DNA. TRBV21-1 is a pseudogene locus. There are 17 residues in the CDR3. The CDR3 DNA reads TGTGCCAGCAGCAAAGTACGACAGAGCTATAGCAATCAGCCCCAGCATTTT. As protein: CASSKVRQSYSNQPQHF.

For the CDR3, the DNA is TGTGCCAGCAGGAGGGCCGTACCCCAAACCACTGAAGCTTTCTTT. Encoded protein: CASRRAVPQTTEAFF. This sequence joins TRBV2 and TRBJ1-1; D not resolved. V was clipped by 6 bases and J by 4 bases, with 18 bases between them. In germline, CDR1 is SNHLY, CDR2 FYNNEI. CDR3 length: 15 residues.

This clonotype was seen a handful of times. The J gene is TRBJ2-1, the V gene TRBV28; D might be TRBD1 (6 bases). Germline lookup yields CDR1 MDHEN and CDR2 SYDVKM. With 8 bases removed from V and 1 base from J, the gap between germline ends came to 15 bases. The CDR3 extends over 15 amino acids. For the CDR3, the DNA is TGTGCCAGCCGTCCCGGCAGGGGATCCTACAATGAGCAGTTCTTC. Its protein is CASRPGRGSYNEQFF.

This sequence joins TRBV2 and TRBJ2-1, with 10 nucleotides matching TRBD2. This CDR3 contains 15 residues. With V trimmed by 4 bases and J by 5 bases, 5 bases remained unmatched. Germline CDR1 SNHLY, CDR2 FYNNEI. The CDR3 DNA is TGTGCCAGCAGTGTGATAGCGGGAGGCCACAATGAGCAGTTCTTC. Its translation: CASSVIAGGHNEQFF.

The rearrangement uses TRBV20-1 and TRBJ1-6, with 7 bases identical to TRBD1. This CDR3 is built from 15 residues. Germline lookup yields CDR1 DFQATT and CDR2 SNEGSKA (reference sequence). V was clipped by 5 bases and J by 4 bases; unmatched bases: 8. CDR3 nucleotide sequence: TGCAGTGCTTTCCGGGACAGACTTTATAATTCACCCCTCCACTTT. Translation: CSAFRDRLYNSPLHF.

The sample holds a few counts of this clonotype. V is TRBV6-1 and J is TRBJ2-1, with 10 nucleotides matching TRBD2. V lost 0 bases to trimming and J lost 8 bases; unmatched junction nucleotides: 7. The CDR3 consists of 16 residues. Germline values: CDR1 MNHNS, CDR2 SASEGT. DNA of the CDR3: TGTGCCAGCAGTGAAGCTTCTAGCGGGAGCTTTGATGAGCAGTTCTTC. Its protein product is CASSEASSGSFDEQFF.

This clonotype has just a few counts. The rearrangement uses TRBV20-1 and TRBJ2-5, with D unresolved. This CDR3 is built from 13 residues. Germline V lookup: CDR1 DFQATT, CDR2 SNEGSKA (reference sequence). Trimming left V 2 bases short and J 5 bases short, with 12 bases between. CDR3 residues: CSARSSKGETQYF. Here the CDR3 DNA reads TGCAGTGCTAGATCCTCTAAAGGGGAGACCCAGTACTTC.

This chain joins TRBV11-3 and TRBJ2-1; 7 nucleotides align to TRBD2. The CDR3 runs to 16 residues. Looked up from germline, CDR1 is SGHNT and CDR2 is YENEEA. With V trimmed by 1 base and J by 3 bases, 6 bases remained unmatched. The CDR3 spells CASSLVGRAFYNEQFF. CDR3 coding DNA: TGTGCCAGCAGCTTAGTGGGGAGGGCCTTCTACAATGAGCAGTTCTTC.